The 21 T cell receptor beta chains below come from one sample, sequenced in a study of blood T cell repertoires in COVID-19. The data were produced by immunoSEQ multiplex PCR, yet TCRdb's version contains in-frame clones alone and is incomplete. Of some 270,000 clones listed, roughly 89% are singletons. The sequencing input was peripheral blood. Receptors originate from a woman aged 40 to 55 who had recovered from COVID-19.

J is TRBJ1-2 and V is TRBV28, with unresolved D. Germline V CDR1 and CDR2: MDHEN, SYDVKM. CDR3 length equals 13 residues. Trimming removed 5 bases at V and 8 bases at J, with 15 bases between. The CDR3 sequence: CASSVRRAGGYTF. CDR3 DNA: TGTGCCAGCAGTGTAAGGCGAGCGGGGGGCTACACCTTC.

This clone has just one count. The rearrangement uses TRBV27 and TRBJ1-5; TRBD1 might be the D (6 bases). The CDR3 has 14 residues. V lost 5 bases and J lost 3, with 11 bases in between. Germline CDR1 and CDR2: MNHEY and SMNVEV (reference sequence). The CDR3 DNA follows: TGTGCCAGCAGTGTGACAGGAATCAATCAGCCCCAGCATTTT. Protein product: CASSVTGINQPQHF.

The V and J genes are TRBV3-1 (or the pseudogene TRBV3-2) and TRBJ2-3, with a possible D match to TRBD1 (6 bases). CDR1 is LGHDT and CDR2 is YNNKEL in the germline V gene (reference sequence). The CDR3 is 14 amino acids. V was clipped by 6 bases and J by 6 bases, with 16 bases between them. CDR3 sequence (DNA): TGTGCCAGCAGGCAGAACAGGGTTAGTGATACGCAGTATTTT. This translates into CASRQNRVSDTQYF.

The chain's CDR3 is CASSGGQGTPANTGELFF. DNA for the CDR3: TGCGCCAGCAGTGGAGGACAGGGTACCCCCGCGAACACCGGGGAGCTGTTTTTT. The chain recombines TRBV10-2 with TRBJ2-2; 8 bases fit TRBD1. Looked up from germline, CDR1 is WSHSY and CDR2 is SAAADI. The CDR3 spans 18 residues. V was clipped by 4 bases and J by 0 bases; unmatched bases: 10.

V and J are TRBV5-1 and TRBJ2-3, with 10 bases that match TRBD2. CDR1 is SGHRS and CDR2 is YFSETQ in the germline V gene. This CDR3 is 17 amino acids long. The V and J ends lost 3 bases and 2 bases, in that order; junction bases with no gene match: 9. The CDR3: CASSSVPSGGTTDTQYF. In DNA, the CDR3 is TGCGCCAGCAGCTCGGTGCCTAGCGGGGGTACCACAGATACGCAGTATTTT.

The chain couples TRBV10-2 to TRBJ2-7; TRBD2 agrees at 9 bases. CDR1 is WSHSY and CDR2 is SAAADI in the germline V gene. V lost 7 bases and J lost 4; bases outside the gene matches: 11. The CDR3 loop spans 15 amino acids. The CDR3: CASNIAGDANYEQYF. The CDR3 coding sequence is TGCGCCAGCAACATAGCGGGAGACGCCAATTACGAGCAGTACTTC.

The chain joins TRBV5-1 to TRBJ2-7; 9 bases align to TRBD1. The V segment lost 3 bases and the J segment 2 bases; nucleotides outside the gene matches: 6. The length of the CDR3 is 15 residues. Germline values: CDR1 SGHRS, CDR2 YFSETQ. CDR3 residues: CASSSGQGAPYEQYF. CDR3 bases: TGCGCCAGCAGCTCGGGACAGGGTGCCCCCTACGAGCAGTACTTC.

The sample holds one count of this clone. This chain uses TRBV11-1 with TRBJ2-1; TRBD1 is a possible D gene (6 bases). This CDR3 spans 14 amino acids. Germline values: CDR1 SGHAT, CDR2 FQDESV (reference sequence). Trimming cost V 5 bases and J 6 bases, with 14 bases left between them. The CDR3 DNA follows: TGTGCCAGCAGCCCAGCAGGGACAACCAATGAGCAGTTCTTC. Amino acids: CASSPAGTTNEQFF.

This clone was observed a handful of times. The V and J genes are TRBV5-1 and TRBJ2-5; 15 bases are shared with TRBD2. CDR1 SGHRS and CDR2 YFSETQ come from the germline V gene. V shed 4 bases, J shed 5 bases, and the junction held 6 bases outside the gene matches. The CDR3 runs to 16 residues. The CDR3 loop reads CASSRGLAGGGETQYF. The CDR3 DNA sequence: TGCGCCAGCAGCCGGGGACTAGCGGGGGGCGGGGAGACCCAGTACTTC. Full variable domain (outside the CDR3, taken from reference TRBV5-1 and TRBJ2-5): KAGVTQTPRYLIKTRGQQVTLSCSPISGHRSVSWYQQTPGQGLQFLFEYFSETQRNKGNFPGRFSGRQFSNSRSEMNVSTLELGDSALYLCASSRGLAGGGETQYFGPGTRLLVL.

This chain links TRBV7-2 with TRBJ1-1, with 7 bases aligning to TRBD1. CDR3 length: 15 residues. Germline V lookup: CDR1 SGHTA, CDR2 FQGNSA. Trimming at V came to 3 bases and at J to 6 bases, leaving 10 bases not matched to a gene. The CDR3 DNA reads TGTGCCAGCAGCTTGGATAGGGGGCATTTCGCTGAAGCTTTCTTT. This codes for CASSLDRGHFAEAFF. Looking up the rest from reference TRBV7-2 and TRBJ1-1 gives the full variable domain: GAGVSQSPSNKVTEKGKDVELRCDPISGHTALYWYRQSLGQGLEFLIYFQGNSAPDKSGLPSDRFSAERTGGSVSTLTIQRTQQEDSAVYLCASSLDRGHFAEAFFGQGTRLTVV.

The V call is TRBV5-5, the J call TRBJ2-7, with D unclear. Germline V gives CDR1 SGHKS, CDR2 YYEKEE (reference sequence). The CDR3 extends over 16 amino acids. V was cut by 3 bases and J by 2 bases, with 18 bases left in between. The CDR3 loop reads CASSSSGSLSTYEQYF. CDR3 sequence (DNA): TGTGCCAGCAGCTCATCCGGGTCCCTCTCAACCTACGAGCAGTACTTC.

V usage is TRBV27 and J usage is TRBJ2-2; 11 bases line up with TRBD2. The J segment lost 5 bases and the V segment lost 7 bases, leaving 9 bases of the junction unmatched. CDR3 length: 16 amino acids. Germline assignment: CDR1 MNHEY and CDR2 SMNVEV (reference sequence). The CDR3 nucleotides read TGTGCCAGCACTTTTAGCGGGAGGGCGGGGACCGGGGAGCTGTTTTTT. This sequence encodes CASTFSGRAGTGELFF.

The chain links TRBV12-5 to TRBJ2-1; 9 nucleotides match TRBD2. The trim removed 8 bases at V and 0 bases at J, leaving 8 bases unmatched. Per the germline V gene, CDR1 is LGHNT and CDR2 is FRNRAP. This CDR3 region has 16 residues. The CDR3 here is CASSLGSGSSYNEQFF. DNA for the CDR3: TGTGCTAGTTCACTTGGTAGCGGGAGCTCCTACAATGAGCAGTTCTTC.

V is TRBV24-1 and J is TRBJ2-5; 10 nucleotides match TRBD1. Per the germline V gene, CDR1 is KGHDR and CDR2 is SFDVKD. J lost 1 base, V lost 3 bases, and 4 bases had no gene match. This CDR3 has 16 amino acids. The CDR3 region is CATSDAGTGAQETQYF. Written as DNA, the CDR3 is TGTGCCACCAGTGATGCCGGGACAGGGGCCCAAGAGACCCAGTACTTC.

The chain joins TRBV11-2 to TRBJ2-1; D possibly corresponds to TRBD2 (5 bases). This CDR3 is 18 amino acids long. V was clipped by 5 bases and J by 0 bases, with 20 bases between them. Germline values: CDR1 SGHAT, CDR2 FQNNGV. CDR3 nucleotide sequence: TGTGCCAGCAGCCCCGAGGGCGAGCGGACCCTCTCCTACAATGAGCAGTTCTTC. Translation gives CASSPEGERTLSYNEQFF.

CDR3 nucleotide sequence: TGTGCCAGCAGGGGGCCTAACACTGAAGCTTTCTTT. It yields the protein CASRGPNTEAFF. This sequence joins TRBV25-1 and TRBJ1-1, with D possibly being TRBD1 (5 bases). From germline, CDR1 is MGHDK and CDR2 SYGVNS. There are 12 residues in the CDR3. Trimming left V 6 bases short and J 2 bases short, with 7 bases between.

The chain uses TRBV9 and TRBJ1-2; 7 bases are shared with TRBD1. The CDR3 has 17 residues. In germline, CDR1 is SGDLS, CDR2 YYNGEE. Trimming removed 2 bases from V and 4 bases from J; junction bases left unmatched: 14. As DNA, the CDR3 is TGTGCCAGCAGCGTCCAGGACAGGCCCTGGGGTGGCTATGGCTACACCTTC. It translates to CASSVQDRPWGGYGYTF.

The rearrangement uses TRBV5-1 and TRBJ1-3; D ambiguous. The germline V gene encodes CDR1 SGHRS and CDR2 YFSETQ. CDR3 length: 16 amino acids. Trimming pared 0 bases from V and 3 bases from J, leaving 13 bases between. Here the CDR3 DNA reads TGCGCCAGCAGCTTGGCGGGTCTGGCCCTTGGAAACACCATATATTTT. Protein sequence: CASSLAGLALGNTIYF.

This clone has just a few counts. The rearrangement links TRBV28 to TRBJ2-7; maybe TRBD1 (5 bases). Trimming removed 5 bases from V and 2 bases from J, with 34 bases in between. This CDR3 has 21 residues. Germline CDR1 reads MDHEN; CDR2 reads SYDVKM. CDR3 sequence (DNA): TGTGCCAGCAGTACCAGGTTCCAGGCACAACCTGGGTCCAGGGCGACCTACGAGCAGTACTTC. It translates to CASSTRFQAQPGSRATYEQYF.

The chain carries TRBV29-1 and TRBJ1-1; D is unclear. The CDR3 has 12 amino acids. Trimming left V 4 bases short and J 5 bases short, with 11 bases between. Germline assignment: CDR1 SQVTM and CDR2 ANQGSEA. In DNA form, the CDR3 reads TGCAGCGTTGTGCCGGGTTTAACTGAAGCTTTCTTT. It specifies CSVVPGLTEAFF.

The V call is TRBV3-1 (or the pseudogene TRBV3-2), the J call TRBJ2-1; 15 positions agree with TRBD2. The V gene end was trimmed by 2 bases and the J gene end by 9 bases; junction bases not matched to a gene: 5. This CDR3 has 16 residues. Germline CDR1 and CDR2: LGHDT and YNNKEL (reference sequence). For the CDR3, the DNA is TGTGCCAGCAGCCAACCCTGGACTAGCGGGGGGGCTGAGCAGTTCTTC. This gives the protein CASSQPWTSGGAEQFF.